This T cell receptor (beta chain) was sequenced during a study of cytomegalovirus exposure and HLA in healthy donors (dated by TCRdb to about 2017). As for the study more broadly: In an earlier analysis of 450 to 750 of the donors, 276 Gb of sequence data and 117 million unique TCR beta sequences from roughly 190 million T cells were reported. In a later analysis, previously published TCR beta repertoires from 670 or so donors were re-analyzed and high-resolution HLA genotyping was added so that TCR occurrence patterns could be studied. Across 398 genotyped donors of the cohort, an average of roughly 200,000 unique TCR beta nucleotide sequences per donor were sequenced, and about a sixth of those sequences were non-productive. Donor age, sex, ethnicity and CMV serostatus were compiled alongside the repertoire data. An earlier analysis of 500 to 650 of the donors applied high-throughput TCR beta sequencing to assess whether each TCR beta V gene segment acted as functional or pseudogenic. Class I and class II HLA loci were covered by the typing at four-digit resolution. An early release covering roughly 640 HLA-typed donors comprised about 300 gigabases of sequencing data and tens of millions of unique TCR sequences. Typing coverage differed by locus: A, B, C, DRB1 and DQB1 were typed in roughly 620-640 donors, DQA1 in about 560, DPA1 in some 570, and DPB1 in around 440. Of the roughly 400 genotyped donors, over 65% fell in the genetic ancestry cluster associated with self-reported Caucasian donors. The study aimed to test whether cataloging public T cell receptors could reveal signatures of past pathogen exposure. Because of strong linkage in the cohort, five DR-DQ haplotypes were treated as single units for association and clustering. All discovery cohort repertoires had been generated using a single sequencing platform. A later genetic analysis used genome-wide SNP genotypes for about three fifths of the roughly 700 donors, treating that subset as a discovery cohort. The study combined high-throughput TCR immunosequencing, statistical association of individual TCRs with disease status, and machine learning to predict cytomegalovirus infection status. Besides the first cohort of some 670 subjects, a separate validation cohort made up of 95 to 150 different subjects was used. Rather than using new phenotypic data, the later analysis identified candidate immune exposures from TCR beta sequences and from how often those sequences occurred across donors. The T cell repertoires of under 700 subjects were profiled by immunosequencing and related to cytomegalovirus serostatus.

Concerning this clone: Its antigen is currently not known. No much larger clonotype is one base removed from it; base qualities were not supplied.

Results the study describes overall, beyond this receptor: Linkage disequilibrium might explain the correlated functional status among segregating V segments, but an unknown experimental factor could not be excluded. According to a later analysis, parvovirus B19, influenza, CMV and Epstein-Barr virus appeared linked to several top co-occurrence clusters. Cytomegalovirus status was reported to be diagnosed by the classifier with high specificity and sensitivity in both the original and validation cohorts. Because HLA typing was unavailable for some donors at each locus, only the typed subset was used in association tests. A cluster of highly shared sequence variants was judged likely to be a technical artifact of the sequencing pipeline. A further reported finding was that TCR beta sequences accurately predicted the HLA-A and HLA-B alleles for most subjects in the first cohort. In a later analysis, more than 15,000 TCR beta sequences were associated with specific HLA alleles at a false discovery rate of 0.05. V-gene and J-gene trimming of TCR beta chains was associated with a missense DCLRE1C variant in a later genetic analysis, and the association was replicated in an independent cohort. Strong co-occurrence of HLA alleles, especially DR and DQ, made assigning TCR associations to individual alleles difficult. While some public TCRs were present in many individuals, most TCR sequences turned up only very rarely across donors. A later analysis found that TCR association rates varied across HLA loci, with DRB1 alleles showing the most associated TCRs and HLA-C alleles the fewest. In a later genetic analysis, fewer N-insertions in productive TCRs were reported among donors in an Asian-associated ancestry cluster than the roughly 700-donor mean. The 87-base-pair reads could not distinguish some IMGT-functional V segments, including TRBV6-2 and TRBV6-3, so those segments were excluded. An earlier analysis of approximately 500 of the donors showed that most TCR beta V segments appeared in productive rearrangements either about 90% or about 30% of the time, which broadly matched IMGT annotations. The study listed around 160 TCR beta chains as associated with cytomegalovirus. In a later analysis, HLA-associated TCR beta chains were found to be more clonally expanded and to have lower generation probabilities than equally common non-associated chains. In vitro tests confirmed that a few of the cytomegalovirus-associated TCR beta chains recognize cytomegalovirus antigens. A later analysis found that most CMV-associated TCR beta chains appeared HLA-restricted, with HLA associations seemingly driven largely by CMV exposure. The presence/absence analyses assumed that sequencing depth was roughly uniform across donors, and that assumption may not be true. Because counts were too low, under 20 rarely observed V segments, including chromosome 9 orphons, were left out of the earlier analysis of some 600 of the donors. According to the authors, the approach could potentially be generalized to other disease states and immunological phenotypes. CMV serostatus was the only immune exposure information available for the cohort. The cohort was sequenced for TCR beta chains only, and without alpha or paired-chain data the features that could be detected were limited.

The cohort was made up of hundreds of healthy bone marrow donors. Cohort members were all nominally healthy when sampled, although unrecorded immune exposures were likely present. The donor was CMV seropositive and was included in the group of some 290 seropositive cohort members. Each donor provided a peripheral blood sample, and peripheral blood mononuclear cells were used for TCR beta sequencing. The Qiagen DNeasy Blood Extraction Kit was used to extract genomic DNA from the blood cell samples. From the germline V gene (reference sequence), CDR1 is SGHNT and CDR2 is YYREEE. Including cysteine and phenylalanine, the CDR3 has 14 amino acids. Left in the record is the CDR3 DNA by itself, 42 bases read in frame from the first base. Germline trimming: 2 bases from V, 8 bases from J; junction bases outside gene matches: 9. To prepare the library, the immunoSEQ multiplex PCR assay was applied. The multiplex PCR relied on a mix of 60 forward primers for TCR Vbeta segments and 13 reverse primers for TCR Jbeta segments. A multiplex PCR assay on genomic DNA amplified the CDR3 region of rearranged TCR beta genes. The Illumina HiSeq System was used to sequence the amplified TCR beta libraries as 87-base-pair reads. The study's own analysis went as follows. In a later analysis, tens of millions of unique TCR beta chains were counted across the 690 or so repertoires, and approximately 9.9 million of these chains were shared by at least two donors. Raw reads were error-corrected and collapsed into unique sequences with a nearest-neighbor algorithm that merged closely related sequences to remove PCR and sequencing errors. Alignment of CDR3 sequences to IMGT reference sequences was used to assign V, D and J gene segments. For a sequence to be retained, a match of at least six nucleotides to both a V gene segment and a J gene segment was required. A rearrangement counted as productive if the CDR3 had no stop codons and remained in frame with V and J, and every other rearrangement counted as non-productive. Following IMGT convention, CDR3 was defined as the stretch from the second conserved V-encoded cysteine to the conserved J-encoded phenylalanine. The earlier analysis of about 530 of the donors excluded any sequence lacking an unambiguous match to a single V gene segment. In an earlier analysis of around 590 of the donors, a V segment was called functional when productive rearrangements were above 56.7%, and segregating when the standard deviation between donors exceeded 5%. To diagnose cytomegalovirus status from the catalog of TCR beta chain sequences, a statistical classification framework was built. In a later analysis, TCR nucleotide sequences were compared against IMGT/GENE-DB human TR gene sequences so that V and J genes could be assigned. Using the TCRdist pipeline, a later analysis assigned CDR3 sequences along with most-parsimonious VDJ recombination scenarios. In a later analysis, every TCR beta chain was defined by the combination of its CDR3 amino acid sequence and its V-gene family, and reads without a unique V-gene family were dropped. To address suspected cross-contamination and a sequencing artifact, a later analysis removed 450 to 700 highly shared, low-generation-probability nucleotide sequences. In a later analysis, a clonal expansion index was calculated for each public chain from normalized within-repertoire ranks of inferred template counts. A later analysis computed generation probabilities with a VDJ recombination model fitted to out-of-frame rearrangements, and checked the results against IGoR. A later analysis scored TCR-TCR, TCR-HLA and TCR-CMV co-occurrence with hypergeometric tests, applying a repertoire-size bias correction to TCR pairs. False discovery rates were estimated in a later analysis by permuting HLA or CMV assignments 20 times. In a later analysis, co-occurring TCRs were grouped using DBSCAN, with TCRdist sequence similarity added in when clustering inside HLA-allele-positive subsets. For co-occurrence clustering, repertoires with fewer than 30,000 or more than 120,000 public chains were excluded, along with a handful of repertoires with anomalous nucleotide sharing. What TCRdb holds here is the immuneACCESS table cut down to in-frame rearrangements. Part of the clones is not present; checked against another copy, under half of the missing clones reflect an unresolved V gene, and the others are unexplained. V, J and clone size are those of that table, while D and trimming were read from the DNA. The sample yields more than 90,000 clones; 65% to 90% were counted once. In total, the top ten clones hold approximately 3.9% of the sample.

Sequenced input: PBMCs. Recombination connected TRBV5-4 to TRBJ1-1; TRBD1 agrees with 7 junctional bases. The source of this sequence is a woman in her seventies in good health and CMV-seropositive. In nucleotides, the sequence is TGTGCCAGCAGCTTTAGGGGGCGGACCCTCGAAGCTTTCTTT. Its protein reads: CASSFRGRTLEAFF.